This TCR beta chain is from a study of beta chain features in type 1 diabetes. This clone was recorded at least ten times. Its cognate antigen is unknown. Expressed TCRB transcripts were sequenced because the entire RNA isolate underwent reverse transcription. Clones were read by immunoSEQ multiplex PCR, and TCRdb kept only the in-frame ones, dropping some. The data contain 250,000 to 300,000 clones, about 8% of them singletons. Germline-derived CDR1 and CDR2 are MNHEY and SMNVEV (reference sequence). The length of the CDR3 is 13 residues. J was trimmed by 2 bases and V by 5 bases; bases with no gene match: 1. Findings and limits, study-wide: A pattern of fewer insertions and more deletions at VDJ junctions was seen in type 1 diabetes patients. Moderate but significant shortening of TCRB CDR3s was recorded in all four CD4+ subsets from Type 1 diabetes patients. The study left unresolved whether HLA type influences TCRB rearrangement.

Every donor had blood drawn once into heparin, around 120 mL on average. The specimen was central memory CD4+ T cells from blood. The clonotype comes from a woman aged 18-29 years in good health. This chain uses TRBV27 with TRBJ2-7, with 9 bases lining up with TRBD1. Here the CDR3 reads CASSDRGAYEQYF. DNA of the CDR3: TGTGCCAGCAGTGACAGGGGGGCCTACGAGCAGTACTTC.